This is a list of T cell receptor beta chains from one sample in a study of vaccination and CD4 T cells after COVID-19. MiXCR, applied by TCRdb to the PCR reads, yields one record per CDR3 protein. Altogether 15,000 to 20,000 distinct CDR3 sequences are present, 63% being singletons, with the ten largest covering around 13%. These receptors' targets are unknown. The sequenced sample was CD4+ T cells from blood, cultured in vitro. Receptor source: a human donor who had recovered from COVID-19. Both conserved end residues are part of each CDR3. D genes are given only for firm matches.

v_gene: TRBV7-2; d_gene: TRBD1; CDR3aa: CASSFGGQGATGELFF
v_gene: TRBV6-5; d_gene: -; CDR3aa: CASSYRGLQGGNTEAFF
v_gene: TRBV28; d_gene: TRBD1; CDR3aa: CASTRNQGAGGYTF
v_gene: TRBV27; d_gene: -; CDR3aa: CASSSGATRGMSYEQYF
v_gene: TRBV20-1; d_gene: TRBD2; CDR3aa: CSARGPSGSSETQYF
v_gene: TRBV7-2; d_gene: TRBD2; CDR3aa: CASRPGTSSYNEQFF
v_gene: TRBV7-6; d_gene: -; CDR3aa: CASRATGEGSIGTQYF
v_gene: TRBV6-2/TRBV6-3; d_gene: TRBD2; CDR3aa: CASSYILAVTDTQYF
v_gene: TRBV6-1; d_gene: -; CDR3aa: CASSEDRTSPLHF
v_gene: TRBV20-1; d_gene: TRBD1; CDR3aa: CSANDRGTGDRSPLHF
v_gene: TRBV19; d_gene: -; CDR3aa: CASSISLAPWPNTGELFF
v_gene: TRBV19; d_gene: TRBD1; CDR3aa: CAARDRALRGYTF
v_gene: TRBV19; d_gene: -; CDR3aa: CASSSPTVLYGYTF
v_gene: TRBV24-1; d_gene: TRBD2; CDR3aa: CATSDFGGGLADNEQFF
v_gene: TRBV30; d_gene: TRBD2; CDR3aa: CAWSGRGYSEQFF
v_gene: TRBV24-1; d_gene: -; CDR3aa: CATSAGRVAFF
v_gene: TRBV23-1; d_gene: TRBD1; CDR3aa: CASSHPGQVIGQNEQFF
v_gene: TRBV28; d_gene: -; CDR3aa: CASSLRASKAFF
v_gene: TRBV24-1; d_gene: -; CDR3aa: CATPGPDGDTQYF
v_gene: TRBV7-2; d_gene: -; CDR3aa: CASSARGNQPQHF
v_gene: TRBV6-1; d_gene: TRBD1; CDR3aa: CASSKGTAYGGYTF
v_gene: TRBV20-1; d_gene: TRBD1; CDR3aa: CSARRQGVDYEQYF
v_gene: TRBV27; d_gene: TRBD1; CDR3aa: CASSTRTGTLNSPLHF
v_gene: TRBV10-3; d_gene: -; CDR3aa: CAITAGGQQETQYF
v_gene: TRBV20-1; d_gene: TRBD2; CDR3aa: CSATSGGEETQYF
v_gene: TRBV6-1; d_gene: -; CDR3aa: CASSPRGGDDGYTF
v_gene: TRBV5-1; d_gene: TRBD1; CDR3aa: CASRVDRDSYEQYF
v_gene: TRBV6-5; d_gene: -; CDR3aa: CASSYGGLGYTF
v_gene: TRBV2; d_gene: -; CDR3aa: CASSARGVGETQYF